This TCR beta chain is from a study of chemoradiotherapy in HPV16-positive cancers. Study at large: Candidate HPV-specific clones and shared TCR motifs came from a couple of HPV16-positive patients. Study outcomes and limitations: Better recurrence-free survival went with HPV-responsive T-cell expansion in HPV16-positive patients. Candidate HPV-specific clones and E7-related TCR motifs grew in tumor during treatment.

This CDR3 contains 14 residues. V lost 8 bases, J lost 15 bases, and 18 bases stayed unmatched. CDR1 and CDR2 from the germline V gene are LNHDA and SQIVND (reference sequence). Turning to this clone: What it recognizes is unknown.

The data were produced by immunoSEQ multiplex PCR, yet TCRdb's version contains in-frame clones alone and is incomplete. Of approximately 13,000 clones in the sample, around 74% were seen once. Repertoires were sampled repeatedly during chemoradiotherapy. The sample here was taken from a patient who underwent chemoradiotherapy. The gene calls are TRBV19 and TRBJ2-1, with TRBD2 matching 8 bases. This sequence originates from a human donor with HPV-associated anogenital cancer. The CDR3, as DNA: TGTGCCAGTTACGATCCGGGAGGGATTCGATTCGGGTTCTTC. This codes for CASYDPGGIRFGFF.